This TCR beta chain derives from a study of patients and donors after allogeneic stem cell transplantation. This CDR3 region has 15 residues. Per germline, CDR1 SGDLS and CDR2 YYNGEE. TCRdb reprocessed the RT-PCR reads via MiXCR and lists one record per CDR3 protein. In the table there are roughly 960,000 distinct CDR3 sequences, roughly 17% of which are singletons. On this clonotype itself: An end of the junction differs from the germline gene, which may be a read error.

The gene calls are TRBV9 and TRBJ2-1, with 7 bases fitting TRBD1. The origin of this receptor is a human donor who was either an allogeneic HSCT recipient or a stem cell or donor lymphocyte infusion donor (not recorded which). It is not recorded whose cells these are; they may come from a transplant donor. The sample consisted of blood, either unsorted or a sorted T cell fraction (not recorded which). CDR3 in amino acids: CASSVGGREGHEQFF. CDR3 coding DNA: TGTGCCAGTAGCGTAGGGGGCAGGGAAGGACATGAGCAGTTCTTC.